This T cell receptor beta chain is from a study of blood T cells in healthy people across ages. CDR1 and CDR2 (germline): SNHLY, FYNNEI. This CDR3 has 15 residues. The trim removed 5 bases at V and 6 bases at J, leaving 10 bases unmatched. Together with a sample-barcoded 5' primer, a J-beta primer mix was included in a second PCR lasting about 6 to 11 cycles. Any given sample supplied a minimum of 3 million CDR3-containing paired-end reads. TCRdb re-derived calls from the 5' RACE reads in MiXCR, one entry per CDR3 protein. The table has some 710,000 distinct CDR3 sequences, around 45% seen once. This clonotype originated in a man older than 75 in good health. The chain links TRBV2 to TRBJ2-1; TRBD2 matches 7 bases. Source material: blood. Here the CDR3 DNA reads TGTGCCAGCAGTCAGGTCGGGGGGACTGTCAATGAGCAGTTCTTC. Protein product: CASSQVGGTVNEQFF.